This T cell receptor (beta chain) is from a study of blood T cell repertoires in COVID-19. Overall study: From T cells, B-cell-depleted T cells, or PBMCs came the material, which was cDNA or gDNA.

In terms of age and location, participants ranged from roughly 18 to 100 years and lived in about 25 US areas. Participants had their cohort set by participant-reported clinical history. Two negative PCRs, clearance, or symptom resolution were required of recovered Cohort 3 donors. Produced via immunoSEQ multiplex PCR; TCRdb's table is partial and in-frame only. The sample holds approximately 350,000 clones, roughly 87% seen once. Specimen: PBMCs or T cells enriched from blood (not recorded which). This receptor was obtained from a woman between 25 and 40 years old who had recovered from COVID-19.

The CDR3 loop is CASLPLAGAYNEQFF. The DNA for the CDR3 is TGCGCCAGCTTGCCCCTAGCGGGAGCCTACAATGAGCAGTTCTTC. The chain employs TRBV5-1 and TRBJ2-1; TRBD2 agrees at 10 bases. This CDR3 is 15 amino acids long. Germline V gene lookup returns CDR1 SGHRS and CDR2 YFSETQ. J lost 2 bases, V lost 7 bases, and 6 bases had no gene match.